Listed below are T cell receptor beta chains from one sample, sequenced in a study of blood T cell repertoires in COVID-19. Libraries were prepared by immunoSEQ multiplex PCR; TCRdb keeps only in-frame clonotypes and omits some of them. The data hold around 460,000 clones, with around 90% observed a single time. Sequenced material: peripheral blood. The receptors come from a man between 18 and 29 years old with COVID-19, enrolled during active disease. The CDR3 runs from the conserved cysteine through the conserved F or W. A D gene is named only where the DNA matches it firmly. Size is omitted from some rows. Given values are once, few, many or a class for expanded clones.

CDR3aa	CDR3nt	len	abundance	d_gene	v_gene	j_gene
CASSVDRGYGYTF	TGTGCCAGTAGTGTCGACAGGGGGTATGGCTACACCTTC	13	NA	TRBD1	TRBV19	TRBJ1-2
CATSPGTPDTQYF	TGTGCCACCAGTCCGGGGACTCCAGATACGCAGTATTTT	13	NA	NA	TRBV24-1	TRBJ2-3
CASRGQGYQETQYF	TGCGCCAGCCGAGGGCAAGGGTACCAAGAGACCCAGTACTTC	14	once	NA	TRBV4-1	TRBJ2-5
CASSPSSDRSYTQYF	TGTGCCAGCAGCCCCTCTAGTGACCGGAGTTATACGCAGTATTTT	15	NA	NA	TRBV11-2	TRBJ2-3
CASTLSGGGYGYTF	TGTGCCAGCACCCTCTCAGGGGGCGGCTATGGCTACACCTTC	14	NA	TRBD1	TRBV5-6	TRBJ1-2
CASRPTGTANTEAFF	TGCGCCAGCAGGCCGACCGGGACAGCGAACACTGAAGCTTTCTTT	15	NA	TRBD1	TRBV5-1	TRBJ1-1
CASSYSGQLGYEQYF	TGTGCCAGCAGTTACTCGGGACAGCTAGGCTACGAGCAGTACTTC	15	NA	TRBD1	TRBV6-5	TRBJ2-7
CASSPGVGSYEQYF	TGTGCCAGCAGCCCAGGAGTAGGGAGCTACGAGCAGTACTTC	14	NA	NA	TRBV4-2	TRBJ2-7
CASSWYRTGDGYTF	TGTGCCAGCAGCTGGTACCGGACAGGGGATGGCTACACCTTC	14	NA	TRBD1	TRBV11-2	TRBJ1-2
CASSVGGAEDTQYF	TGTGCCAGCAGCGTAGGGGGCGCGGAGGATACGCAGTATTTT	14	NA	NA	TRBV9	TRBJ2-3
CASSALRAYQETQYF	TGTGCCAGCAGTGCATTGCGGGCGTACCAAGAGACCCAGTACTTC	15	NA	NA	TRBV2	TRBJ2-5
CASSPSGGQNYGYTF	TGTGCCAGCTCACCATCCGGCGGACAGAACTATGGCTACACCTTC	15	NA	NA	TRBV18	TRBJ1-2
CASSPTFGGGTEAFF	TGTGCCAGCAGTCCAACCTTTGGCGGGGGCACTGAAGCTTTCTTT	15	NA	NA	TRBV27	TRBJ1-1
CANSNQPQHF	TGTGCTAATAGTAATCAGCCCCAGCATTTT	10	NA	NA	TRBV12-5	TRBJ1-5
CASSPPGYEQYF	TGTGCCAGCAGCCCCCCGGGTTACGAGCAGTACTTC	12	NA	NA	TRBV7-9	TRBJ2-7
CASGRGYGYTF	TGTGCCTCCGGCAGGGGCTATGGCTACACCTTC	11	NA	NA	TRBV30	TRBJ1-2
CASSSPGQRHWQYF	TGTGCCAGCAGTTCCCCGGGACAGCGTCATTGGCAGTACTTC	14	NA	TRBD1	TRBV6-6	TRBJ2-7
CASSQGLAEADTQYF	TGTGCCAGCAGCCAGGGACTAGCTGAGGCAGATACGCAGTATTTT	15	NA	TRBD2	TRBV11-3	TRBJ2-3
CASSFDRADSPLHF	TGTGCCAGCAGTTTCGACAGGGCAGACTCACCCCTCCACTTT	14	NA	TRBD1	TRBV2	TRBJ1-6
CASSPTSFSGRSGQFF	TGTGCCAGCAGCCCAACCTCTTTTAGCGGGAGGTCGGGGCAGTTCTTC	16	NA	TRBD2	TRBV14	TRBJ2-1
CASSLPRAGRGPADTQYF	TGTGCCAGCAGCTTGCCTCGGGCGGGCAGGGGGCCCGCAGATACGCAGTATTTT	18	NA	TRBD1	TRBV13	TRBJ2-3
CASSLMGPGTIGLYNEQFF	TGTGCCAGCAGTTTAATGGGACCAGGGACAATAGGGCTATACAATGAGCAGTTCTTC	19	NA	NA	TRBV27	TRBJ2-1
CASSFRTSGRDGQFF	TGTGCCAGCAGCTTCAGGACTAGCGGGAGGGATGGGCAGTTCTTC	15	NA	TRBD2	TRBV5-5	TRBJ2-1
CASSLERGPAYNEQFF	TGTGCCAGCAGCTTAGAGCGGGGGCCTGCCTACAATGAGCAGTTCTTC	16	NA	NA	TRBV11-2	TRBJ2-1
CASSPRTPSSYNEQFF	TGTGCCAGCAGCCCTCGAACACCCAGCTCCTACAATGAGCAGTTCTTC	16	NA	NA	TRBV11-2	TRBJ2-1
CASSLALGGDTQYF	TGCGCCAGCAGCTTGGCACTAGGCGGTGATACGCAGTATTTT	14	once	NA	TRBV5-1	TRBJ2-3
CASSRLAGGPDEQYF	TGCGCCAGCAGCCGCCTAGCGGGGGGGCCAGACGAGCAGTACTTC	15	NA	TRBD2	TRBV4-1	TRBJ2-7
CSVGTSGFREQYF	TGCAGCGTGGGGACTAGCGGGTTCCGGGAGCAGTACTTC	13	NA	TRBD2	TRBV29-1	TRBJ2-7
CTSSHGETGESYEQYF	TGCACCAGCAGCCACGGGGAAACGGGGGAATCATACGAGCAGTACTTC	16	NA	NA	TRBV1	TRBJ2-7
CASSESPTGTANEKLFF	TGCGCCAGCAGCGAGTCTCCTACAGGGACGGCTAATGAAAAACTGTTTTTT	17	NA	NA	TRBV5-1	TRBJ1-4
CASSQKTPGGSETQYF	TGCGCCAGCAGCCAAAAGACCCCGGGAGGGTCGGAGACCCAGTACTTC	16	once	TRBD2	TRBV4-1	TRBJ2-5
CASSPGRLSTGELFF	TGTGCTAGCAGCCCAGGGAGGCTGAGCACCGGGGAGCTGTTTTTT	15	few	NA	TRBV7-7	TRBJ2-2
CASRFTGDVTDTQYF	TGTGCCAGTAGATTTACAGGGGATGTAACAGATACGCAGTATTTT	15	NA	TRBD1	TRBV19	TRBJ2-3
CASSQDITYYEQYF	TGCGCCAGCAGCCAAGATATCACTTACTACGAGCAGTACTTC	14	NA	NA	TRBV4-1	TRBJ2-7
CASSLAGTEENTIYF	TGCGCCAGCAGCTTGGCCGGGACTGAAGAGAACACCATATATTTT	15	NA	NA	TRBV5-1	TRBJ1-3
CASSQVGGLNTEAFF	TGTGCCAGCAGCCAAGTCGGGGGACTGAACACTGAAGCTTTCTTT	15	NA	NA	TRBV3-1/TRBV3-2	TRBJ1-1
CASSLGPGSPLHF	TGTGCCAGCAGCTTAGGTCCGGGATCACCCCTCCACTTT	13	NA	NA	TRBV7-2	TRBJ1-6
CASGFIRQANYGYTF	TGTGCCAGCGGATTTATACGGCAGGCTAACTATGGCTACACCTTC	15	NA	NA	TRBV27	TRBJ1-2
CASSPSRQNNQPQHF	TGTGCCAGCTCACCTAGCCGACAGAACAATCAGCCCCAGCATTTT	15	NA	NA	TRBV18	TRBJ1-5
CASSSGGAMPYNEQFF	TGTGCCAGCAGCTCCGGGGGGGCGATGCCCTACAATGAGCAGTTCTTC	16	NA	TRBD2	TRBV5-4	TRBJ2-1
CASSRRLAGRADTQYF	TGTGCCAGCAGCCGCCGACTAGCGGGGCGCGCGGATACGCAGTATTTT	16	NA	TRBD2	TRBV7-8	TRBJ2-3